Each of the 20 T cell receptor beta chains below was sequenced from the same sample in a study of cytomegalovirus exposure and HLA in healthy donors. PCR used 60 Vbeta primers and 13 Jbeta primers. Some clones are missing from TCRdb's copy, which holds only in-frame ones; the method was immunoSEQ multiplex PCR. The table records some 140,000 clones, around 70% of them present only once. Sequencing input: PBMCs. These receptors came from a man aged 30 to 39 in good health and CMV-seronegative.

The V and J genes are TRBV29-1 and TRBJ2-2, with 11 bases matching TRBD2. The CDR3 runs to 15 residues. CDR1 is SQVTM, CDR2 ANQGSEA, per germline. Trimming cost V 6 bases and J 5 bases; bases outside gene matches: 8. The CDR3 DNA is TGCAGCGTCCAAACTAGCGGGGGTGTAACCGGGGAGCTGTTTTTT. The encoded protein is CSVQTSGGVTGELFF.

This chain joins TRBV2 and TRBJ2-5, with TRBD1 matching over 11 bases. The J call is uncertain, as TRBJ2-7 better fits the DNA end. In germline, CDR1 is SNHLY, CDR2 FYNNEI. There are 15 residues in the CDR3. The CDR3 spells CASSTRTGGIDEQYF. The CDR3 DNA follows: TGTGCCAGCAGTACCAGGACAGGGGGCATAGACGAGCAGTACTTC.

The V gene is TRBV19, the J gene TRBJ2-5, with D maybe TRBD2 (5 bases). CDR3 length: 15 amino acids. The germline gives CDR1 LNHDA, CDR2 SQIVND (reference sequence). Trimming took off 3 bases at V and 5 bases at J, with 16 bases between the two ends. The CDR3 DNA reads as TGTGCCAGTAGTATGGTCTCCAGGAGGTTGGAGACCCAGTACTTC. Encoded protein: CASSMVSRRLETQYF. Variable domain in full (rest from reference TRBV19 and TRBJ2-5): DGGITQSPKYLFRKEGQNVTLSCEQNLNHDAMYWYRQDPGQGLRLIYYSQIVNDFQKGDIAEGYSVSREKKESFPLTVTSAQKNPTAFYLCASSMVSRRLETQYFGPGTRLLVL.

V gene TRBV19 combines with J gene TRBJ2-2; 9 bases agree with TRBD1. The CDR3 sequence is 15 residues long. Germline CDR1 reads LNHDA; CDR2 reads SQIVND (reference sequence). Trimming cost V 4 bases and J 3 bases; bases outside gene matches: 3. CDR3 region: CASSTGTGYTGELFF. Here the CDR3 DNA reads TGTGCCAGTAGTACCGGGACAGGGTACACCGGGGAGCTGTTTTTT.

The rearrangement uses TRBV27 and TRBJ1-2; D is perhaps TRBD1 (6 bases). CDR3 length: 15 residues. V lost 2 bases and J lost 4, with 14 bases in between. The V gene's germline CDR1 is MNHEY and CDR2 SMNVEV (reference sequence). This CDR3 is CASSLESGAAYGYTF. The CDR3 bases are TGTGCCAGCAGTTTAGAGTCAGGGGCCGCCTATGGCTACACCTTC.

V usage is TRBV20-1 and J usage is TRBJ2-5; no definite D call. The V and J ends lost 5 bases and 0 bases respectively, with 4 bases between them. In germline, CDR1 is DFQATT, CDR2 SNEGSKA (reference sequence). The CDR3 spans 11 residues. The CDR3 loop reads CSAEYQETQYF. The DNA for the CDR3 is TGCAGTGCTGAGTACCAAGAGACCCAGTACTTC.

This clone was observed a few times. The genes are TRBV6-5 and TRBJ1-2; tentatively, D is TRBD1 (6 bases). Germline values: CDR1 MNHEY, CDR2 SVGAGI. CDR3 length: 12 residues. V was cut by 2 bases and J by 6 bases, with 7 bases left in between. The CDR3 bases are TGTGCCAGCAGTTACGCAGGGGATGGCTACACCTTC. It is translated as CASSYAGDGYTF.

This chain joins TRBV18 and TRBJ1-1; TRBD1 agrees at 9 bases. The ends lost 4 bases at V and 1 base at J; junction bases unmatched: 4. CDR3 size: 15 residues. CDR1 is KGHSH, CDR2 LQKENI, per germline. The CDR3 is CASSLLQGANTEAFF. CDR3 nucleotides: TGTGCCAGCTCACTATTACAGGGGGCGAACACTGAAGCTTTCTTT.

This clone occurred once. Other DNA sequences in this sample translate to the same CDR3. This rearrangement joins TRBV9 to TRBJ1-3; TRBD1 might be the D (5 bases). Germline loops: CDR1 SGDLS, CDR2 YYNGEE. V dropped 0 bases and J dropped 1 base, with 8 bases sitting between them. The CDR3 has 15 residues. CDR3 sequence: CASSVGGGSGNTIYF. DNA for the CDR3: TGTGCCAGCAGCGTAGGGGGGGGGTCTGGAAACACCATATATTTT. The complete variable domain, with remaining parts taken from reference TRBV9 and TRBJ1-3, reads DSGVTQTPKHLITATGQRVTLRCSPRSGDLSVYWYQQSLDQGLQFLIQYYNGEERAKGNILERFSAQQFPDLHSELNLSSLELGDSALYFCASSVGGGSGNTIYFGEGSWLTVV.

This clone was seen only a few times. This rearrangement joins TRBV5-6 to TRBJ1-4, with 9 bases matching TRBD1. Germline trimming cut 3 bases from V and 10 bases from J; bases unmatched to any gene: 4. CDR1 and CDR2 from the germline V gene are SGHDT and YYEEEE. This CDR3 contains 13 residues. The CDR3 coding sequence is TGTGCCAGCAGCTGGGGACAGGGAGGAAAACTGTTTTTT. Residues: CASSWGQGGKLFF.

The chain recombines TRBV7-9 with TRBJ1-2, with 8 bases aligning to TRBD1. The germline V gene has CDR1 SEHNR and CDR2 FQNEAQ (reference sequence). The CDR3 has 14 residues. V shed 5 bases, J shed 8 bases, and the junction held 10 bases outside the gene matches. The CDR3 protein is CASSPGTGDKGYTF. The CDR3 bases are TGTGCCAGCAGCCCAGGGACAGGCGACAAAGGCTACACCTTC.

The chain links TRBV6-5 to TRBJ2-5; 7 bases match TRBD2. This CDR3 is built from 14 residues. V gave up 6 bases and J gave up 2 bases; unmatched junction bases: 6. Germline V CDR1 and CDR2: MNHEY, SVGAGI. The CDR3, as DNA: TGTGCCAGCAGCCCCTGGGGAGGGCAAGAGACCCAGTACTTC. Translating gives CASSPWGGQETQYF.

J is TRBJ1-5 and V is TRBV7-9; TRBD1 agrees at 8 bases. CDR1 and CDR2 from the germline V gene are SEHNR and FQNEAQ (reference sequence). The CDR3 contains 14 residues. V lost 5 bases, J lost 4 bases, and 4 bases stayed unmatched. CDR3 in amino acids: CASSLTGDNQPQHF. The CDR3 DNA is TGTGCCAGCAGCCTGACAGGGGATAATCAGCCCCAGCATTTT. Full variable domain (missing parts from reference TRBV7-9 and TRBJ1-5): DTGVSQNPRHKITKRGQNVTFRCDPISEHNRLYWYRQTLGQGPEFLTYFQNEAQLEKSRLLSDRFSAERPKGSFSTLEIQRTEQGDSAMYLCASSLTGDNQPQHFGDGTRLSIL.

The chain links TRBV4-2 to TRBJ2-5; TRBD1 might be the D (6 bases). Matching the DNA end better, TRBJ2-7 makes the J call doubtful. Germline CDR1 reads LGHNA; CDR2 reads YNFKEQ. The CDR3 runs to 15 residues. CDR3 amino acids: CASSQGTVTSYEQYF. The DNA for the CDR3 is TGTGCCAGCAGCCAAGGGACAGTCACCTCCTACGAGCAGTACTTC.

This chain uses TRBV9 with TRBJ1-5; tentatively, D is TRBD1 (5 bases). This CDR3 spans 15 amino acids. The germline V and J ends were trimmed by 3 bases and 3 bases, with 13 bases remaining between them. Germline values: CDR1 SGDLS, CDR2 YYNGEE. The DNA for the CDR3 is TGTGCCAGCAGCGGGGGCACCAGAGACAATCAGCCCCAGCATTTT. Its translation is CASSGGTRDNQPQHF.

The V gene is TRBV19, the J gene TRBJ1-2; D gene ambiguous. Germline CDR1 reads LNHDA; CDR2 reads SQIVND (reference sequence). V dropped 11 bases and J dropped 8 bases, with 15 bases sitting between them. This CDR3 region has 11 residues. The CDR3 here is CASRGGNGYTF. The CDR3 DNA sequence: TGTGCCTCCCGGGGAGGGAACGGCTACACCTTC.

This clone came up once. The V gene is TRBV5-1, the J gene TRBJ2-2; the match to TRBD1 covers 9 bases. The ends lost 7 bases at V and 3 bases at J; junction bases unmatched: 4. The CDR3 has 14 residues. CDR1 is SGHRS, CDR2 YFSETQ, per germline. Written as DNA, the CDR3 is TGCGCCAGCTGGACAGGGGCTGACACCGGGGAGCTGTTTTTT. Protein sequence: CASWTGADTGELFF.

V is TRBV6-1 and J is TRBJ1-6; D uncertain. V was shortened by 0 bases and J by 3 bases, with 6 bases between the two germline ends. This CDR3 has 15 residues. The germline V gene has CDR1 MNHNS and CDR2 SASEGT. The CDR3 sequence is CASSEARFYNSPLHF. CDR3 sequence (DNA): TGTGCCAGCAGTGAAGCGAGGTTCTATAATTCACCCCTCCACTTT.

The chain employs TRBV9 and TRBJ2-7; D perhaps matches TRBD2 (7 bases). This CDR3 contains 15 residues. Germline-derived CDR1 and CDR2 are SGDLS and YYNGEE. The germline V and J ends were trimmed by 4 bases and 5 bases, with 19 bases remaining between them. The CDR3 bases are TGTGCCAGCAGCTCCGGGGGCGGGGGAGGTAACGAGCAGTACTTC. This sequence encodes CASSSGGGGGNEQYF.

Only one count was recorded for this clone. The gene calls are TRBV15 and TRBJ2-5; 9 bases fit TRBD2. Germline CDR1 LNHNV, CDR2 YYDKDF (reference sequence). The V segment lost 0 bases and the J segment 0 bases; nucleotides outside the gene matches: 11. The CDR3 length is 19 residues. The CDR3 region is CATSRDRASGDPYQETQYF. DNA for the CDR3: TGTGCCACCAGCAGAGATCGGGCTAGCGGGGACCCCTACCAAGAGACCCAGTACTTC.